These T cell receptor beta chains were read from a single sample in a study of blood T cell repertoires in COVID-19. Some clones are missing from TCRdb's copy, which holds only in-frame ones; the method was immunoSEQ multiplex PCR. Of over 250,000 clones in the sample, around 92% were seen once. Source material: PBMCs or T cells enriched from blood (not recorded which). These receptors were taken from a woman aged 55-70 years who had recovered from COVID-19. Both conserved end residues are part of each CDR3. The D gene is left open where the match is weak. The size field is filled for only some rows; it gives once, few, many or a size class.

>.|.|TRBJ2-7|TRBV12-3/TRBV12-4
CASSLQNEQYF
TGTGCCAGCAGTTTACAGAACGAGCAGTACTTC
>.|.|TRBJ1-1|TRBV11-3
CASSLGVAWGAWAEAFF
TGTGCCAGCAGCTTAGGTGTTGCGTGGGGCGCCTGGGCTGAAGCTTTCTTT
>.|.|TRBJ1-2|TRBV28
CASSSRTEVFYGYTF
TGTGCCAGCAGTTCCCGGACAGAAGTATTCTATGGCTACACCTTC
>.|TRBD2|TRBJ2-3|TRBV19
CASSMFPAGGIGDTQYF
TGTGCCAGTAGTATGTTTCCAGCGGGAGGGATAGGTGATACGCAGTATTTT
>once|.|TRBJ2-2|TRBV28
CASRASNTGELFF
TGTGCCAGCAGGGCTTCTAACACCGGGGAGCTGTTTTTT
>.|.|TRBJ1-3|TRBV6-1
CASSEIPSHLSGNTIYF
TGTGCCAGCAGTGAAATACCGAGTCATCTTTCTGGAAACACCATATATTTT
>.|.|TRBJ1-2|TRBV10-1
CASSEGLNYGYTF
TGCGCCAGCAGTGAAGGACTTAACTATGGCTACACCTTC
>.|TRBD1|TRBJ1-4|TRBV27
CASSPQTGNNEKLFF
TGTGCCAGCAGTCCCCAGACAGGGAACAATGAAAAACTGTTTTTT
>once|TRBD1|TRBJ2-7|TRBV9
CASSVAGTGDEQYF
TGTGCCAGCAGCGTAGCCGGGACAGGGGACGAGCAGTACTTC
>.|.|TRBJ1-1|TRBV5-1
CASSSDRTNTEAFF
TGCGCCAGCAGCTCTGACAGGACGAACACTGAAGCTTTCTTT
>.|TRBD1|TRBJ1-3|TRBV19
CASTRSGTVENTIYF
TGTGCCAGTACCCGATCCGGGACAGTGGAAAACACCATATATTTT
>.|.|TRBJ1-2|TRBV4-2
CASSQDRGYGYTF
TGTGCCAGCAGCCAAGATAGGGGGTATGGCTACACCTTC
>.|.|TRBJ2-7|TRBV6-5
CASSYSRSEQYF
TGTGCCAGCAGTTACTCTCGGAGCGAGCAGTACTTC
>.|.|TRBJ2-3|TRBV6-6
CATLVSTDTQYF
TGTGCCACACTAGTCTCTACAGATACGCAGTATTTT
>.|TRBD1|TRBJ1-6|TRBV6-5
CASSGGTGLNSPLHF
TGTGCCAGCAGCGGGGGGACAGGGTTGAATTCACCCCTCCACTTT
>.|.|TRBJ1-5|TRBV30
CAWSAHNQPQHF
TGTGCCTGGAGTGCCCACAATCAGCCCCAGCATTTT
>.|.|TRBJ2-1|TRBV19
CASSRSGPEQFF
TGTGCCAGTAGTCGGAGCGGACCCGAGCAGTTCTTC
>few|.|TRBJ2-1|TRBV7-3
CASSLSNNNEQFF
TGTGCCAGCAGCTTATCAAACAACAATGAGCAGTTCTTC
>.|.|TRBJ2-1|TRBV28
CASSFEDYRPEQFF
TGTGCCAGCAGTTTTGAGGACTACCGCCCGGAGCAGTTCTTC
>.|TRBD2|TRBJ2-7|TRBV19
CASSLAGVAEQYF
TGTGCCAGTAGTTTAGCGGGAGTAGCCGAGCAGTACTTC
>.|TRBD1|TRBJ2-5|TRBV4-1
CASSQGDRRSETQYF
TGCGCCAGCAGCCAAGGGGACAGGAGGTCAGAGACCCAGTACTTC
>.|.|TRBJ2-1|TRBV5-1
CASKVRDSSYNEQFF
TGCGCCAGCAAGGTTCGGGACTCATCCTACAATGAGCAGTTCTTC
>few|.|TRBJ1-3|TRBV5-4
CASSLWSGNGNTIYF
TGTGCCAGCAGCTTGTGGTCAGGGAACGGAAACACCATATATTTT
>.|TRBD2|TRBJ2-7|TRBV5-8
CASSLAGRVRSYEQYF
TGTGCCAGCAGCTTGGCGGGGAGGGTGCGGTCCTACGAGCAGTACTTC
>.|.|TRBJ2-7|TRBV12-3/TRBV12-4
CASSQTAYEQYF
TGTGCCAGCAGTCAGACAGCCTACGAGCAGTACTTC
>.|.|TRBJ2-7|TRBV10-3
CAIRENRNSYEQYF
TGTGCCATCAGAGAAAACAGGAACTCCTACGAGCAGTACTTC
>.|TRBD1|TRBJ2-7|TRBV14
CASSQRPGQGLHEQYF
TGTGCCAGCAGCCAACGACCGGGACAGGGGCTCCACGAGCAGTACTTC
>.|TRBD2|TRBJ2-1|TRBV2
CARATDTSGPYNEQFF
TGTGCCAGGGCCACTGACACTAGCGGACCCTACAATGAGCAGTTCTTC
>.|.|TRBJ2-3|TRBV15
CATSRVLGASDTQYF
TGTGCCACCAGCAGAGTCTTGGGGGCCTCAGATACGCAGTATTTT
>.|TRBD1|TRBJ2-3|TRBV27
CASSSQGGTQYF
TGTGCCAGCAGTTCACAGGGGGGTACGCAGTATTTT
>.|TRBD1|TRBJ1-1|TRBV5-1
CASSEGQGPEAFF
TGCGCCAGCAGCGAGGGACAGGGCCCTGAAGCTTTCTTT
>.|.|TRBJ1-2|TRBV24-1
CATGSQNAPGGYTF
TGTGCCACGGGGAGCCAAAACGCTCCTGGCGGCTACACCTTC
>few|TRBD1|TRBJ1-5|TRBV2
CASRPGTAYNQPQHF
TGTGCCAGCAGGCCCGGGACAGCATACAATCAGCCCCAGCATTTT
>.|.|TRBJ2-1|TRBV12-3/TRBV12-4
CASSSRDNEQFF
TGTGCCAGCAGTTCGCGGGACAATGAGCAGTTCTTC
>.|TRBD1|TRBJ1-1|TRBV11-2
CASSSLRRDRGVNTEAFF
TGTGCCAGCAGCTCCCTGCGTAGAGACAGGGGGGTGAACACTGAAGCTTTCTTT
>once|.|TRBJ1-2|TRBV19
CASSDDGAFGYTF
TGTGCCAGTAGTGATGATGGGGCATTTGGCTACACCTTC
>.|.|TRBJ1-4|TRBV19
CASRDTEYQANEKLFF
TGTGCCAGTCGGGACACTGAGTATCAAGCTAATGAAAAACTGTTTTTT
>.|.|TRBJ1-6|TRBV2
CASSDENNSPLHF
TGTGCCAGCAGTGACGAGAATAATTCACCCCTCCACTTT
>.|.|TRBJ1-5|TRBV27
CASSLGPGSNQPQHF
TGTGCCAGCAGTTTAGGTCCGGGGAGCAATCAGCCCCAGCATTTT
>.|.|TRBJ1-5|TRBV7-2
CASSLGLNQPQHF
TGTGCCAGCAGCTTAGGGCTTAATCAGCCCCAGCATTTT
>once|.|TRBJ1-6|TRBV28
CASSQTTGKRILSPLHF
TGTGCCAGCAGCCAAACCACAGGGAAAAGGATACTCTCACCCCTCCACTTT
>.|TRBD1|TRBJ2-3|TRBV28
CASSSTGSHPDTQYF
TGTGCCAGCAGTTCGACAGGGAGTCACCCAGATACGCAGTATTTT
>.|TRBD1|TRBJ1-2|TRBV6-1
CASSDQPGGVYGYTF
TGTGCCAGCAGTGATCAACCAGGGGGAGTTTATGGCTACACCTTC
>.|TRBD2|TRBJ2-3|TRBV4-1
CASSGDGGSGVIYTQYF
TGCGCCAGCAGTGGCGACGGGGGTAGCGGGGTAATATATACGCAGTATTTT
>.|TRBD2|TRBJ2-2|TRBV5-1
CASSWTSGAHTGELFF
TGCGCCAGCAGTTGGACTAGCGGGGCCCACACCGGGGAGCTGTTTTTT
>.|TRBD1|TRBJ2-7|TRBV20-1
CSASRQGRLYEQYF
TGCAGTGCTAGTAGACAGGGAAGGCTCTACGAGCAGTACTTC
>.|.|TRBJ2-7|TRBV9
CASSVGTGKDYEQYF
TGTGCCAGCAGCGTCGGTACAGGGAAGGACTACGAGCAGTACTTC